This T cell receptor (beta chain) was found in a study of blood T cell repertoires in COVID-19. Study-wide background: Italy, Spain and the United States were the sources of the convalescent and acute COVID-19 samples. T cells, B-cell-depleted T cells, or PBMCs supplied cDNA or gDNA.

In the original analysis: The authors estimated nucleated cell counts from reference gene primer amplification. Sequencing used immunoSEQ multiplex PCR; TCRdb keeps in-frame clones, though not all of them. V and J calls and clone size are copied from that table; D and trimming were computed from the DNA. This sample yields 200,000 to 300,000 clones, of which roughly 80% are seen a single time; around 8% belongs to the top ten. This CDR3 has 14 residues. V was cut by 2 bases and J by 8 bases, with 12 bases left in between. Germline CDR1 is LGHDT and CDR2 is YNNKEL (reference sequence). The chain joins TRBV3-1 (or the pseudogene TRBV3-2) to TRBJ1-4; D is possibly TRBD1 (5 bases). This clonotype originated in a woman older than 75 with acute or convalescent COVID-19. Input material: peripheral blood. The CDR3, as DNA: TGTGCCAGCAGCCAAAATAAGGGGAAGGAAAAACTGTTTTTT. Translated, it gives CASSQNKGKEKLFF.